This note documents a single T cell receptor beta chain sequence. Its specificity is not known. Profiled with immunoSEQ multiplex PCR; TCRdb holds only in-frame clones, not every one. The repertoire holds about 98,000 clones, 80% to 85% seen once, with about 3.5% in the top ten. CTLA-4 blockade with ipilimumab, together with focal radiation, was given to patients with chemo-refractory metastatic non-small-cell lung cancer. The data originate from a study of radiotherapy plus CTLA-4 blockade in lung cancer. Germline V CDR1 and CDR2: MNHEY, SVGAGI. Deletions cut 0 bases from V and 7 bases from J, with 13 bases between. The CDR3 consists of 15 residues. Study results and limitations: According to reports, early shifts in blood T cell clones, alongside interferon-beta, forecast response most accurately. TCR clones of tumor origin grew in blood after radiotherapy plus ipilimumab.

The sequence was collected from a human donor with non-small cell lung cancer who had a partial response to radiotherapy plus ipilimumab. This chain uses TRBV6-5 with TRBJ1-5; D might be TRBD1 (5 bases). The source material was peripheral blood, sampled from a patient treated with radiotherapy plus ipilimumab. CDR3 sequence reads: CASSYSGDGEQPQHF. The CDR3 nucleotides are TGTGCCAGCAGTTACTCAGGGGATGGAGAACAGCCCCAGCATTTT.